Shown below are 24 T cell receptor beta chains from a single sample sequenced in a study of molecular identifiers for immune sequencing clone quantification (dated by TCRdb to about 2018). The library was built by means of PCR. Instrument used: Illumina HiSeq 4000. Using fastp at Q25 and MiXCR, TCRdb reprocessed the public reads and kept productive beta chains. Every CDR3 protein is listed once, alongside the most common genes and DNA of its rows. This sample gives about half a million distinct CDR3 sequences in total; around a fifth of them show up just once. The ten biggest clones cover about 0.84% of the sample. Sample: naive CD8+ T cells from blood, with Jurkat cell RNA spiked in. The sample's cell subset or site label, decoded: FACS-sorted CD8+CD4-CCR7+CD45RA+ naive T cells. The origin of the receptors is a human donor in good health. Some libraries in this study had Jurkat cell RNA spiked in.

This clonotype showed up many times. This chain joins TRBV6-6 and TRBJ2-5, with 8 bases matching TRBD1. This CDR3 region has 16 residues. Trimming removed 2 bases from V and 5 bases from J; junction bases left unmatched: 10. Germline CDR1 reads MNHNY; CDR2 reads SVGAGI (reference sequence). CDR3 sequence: CASSYGPMDRAETQYF. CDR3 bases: TGTGCCAGCAGTTACGGGCCAATGGACAGGGCCGAGACCCAGTACTTC.

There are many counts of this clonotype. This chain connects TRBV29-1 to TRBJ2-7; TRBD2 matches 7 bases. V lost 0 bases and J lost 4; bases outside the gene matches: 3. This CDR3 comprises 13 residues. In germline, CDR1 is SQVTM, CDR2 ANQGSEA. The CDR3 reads CSVEDRGGYEQYF. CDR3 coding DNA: TGCAGCGTTGAAGATCGCGGGGGATACGAGCAGTACTTC.

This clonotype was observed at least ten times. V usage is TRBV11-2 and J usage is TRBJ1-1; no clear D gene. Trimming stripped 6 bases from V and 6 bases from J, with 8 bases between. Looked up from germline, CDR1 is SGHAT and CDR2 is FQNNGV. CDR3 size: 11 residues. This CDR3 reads CASRSNSEAFF. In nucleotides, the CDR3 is TGTGCCAGCAGATCGAATTCTGAAGCTTTCTTT.

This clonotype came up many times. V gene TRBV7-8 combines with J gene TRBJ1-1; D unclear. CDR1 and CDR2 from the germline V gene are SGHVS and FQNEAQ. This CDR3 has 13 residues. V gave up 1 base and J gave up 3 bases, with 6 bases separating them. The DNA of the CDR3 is TGTGCCAGCAGCTTAGGGGTATACACTGAAGCTTTCTTT. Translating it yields CASSLGVYTEAFF.

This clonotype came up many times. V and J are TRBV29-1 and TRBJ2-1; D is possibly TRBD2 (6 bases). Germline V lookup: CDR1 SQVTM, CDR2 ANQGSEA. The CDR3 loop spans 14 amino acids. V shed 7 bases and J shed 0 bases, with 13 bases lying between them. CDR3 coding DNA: TGCAGCGCCCTAGGACTAACCTCCTACAATGAGCAGTTCTTC. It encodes CSALGLTSYNEQFF.

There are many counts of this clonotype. The CDR3 is CSANAENVQETQYF. The CDR3 DNA reads as TGCAGTGCTAATGCGGAAAACGTCCAAGAGACCCAGTACTTC. The rearrangement joins TRBV20-1 to TRBJ2-5; D is ambiguous. The CDR3 contains 14 residues. V dropped 4 bases and J dropped 1 base, with 13 bases sitting between them. The germline CDR1 and CDR2 sequences are DFQATT and SNEGSKA (reference sequence).

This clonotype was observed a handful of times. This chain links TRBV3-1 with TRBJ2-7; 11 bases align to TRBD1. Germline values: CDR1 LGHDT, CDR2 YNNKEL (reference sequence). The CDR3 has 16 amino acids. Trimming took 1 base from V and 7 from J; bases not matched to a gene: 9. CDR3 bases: TGTGCCAGCAGCCAAGCCCCAGGACAGGGGGCAGAGGAGCAGTACTTC. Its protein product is CASSQAPGQGAEEQYF.

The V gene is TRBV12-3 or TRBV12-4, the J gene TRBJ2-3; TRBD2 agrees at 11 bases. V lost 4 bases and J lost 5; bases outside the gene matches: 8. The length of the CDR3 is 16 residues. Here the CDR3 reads CASSSWTSGLVDTQYF. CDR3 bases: TGTGCCAGCAGTTCATGGACTAGCGGGCTCGTAGATACGCAGTATTTT.

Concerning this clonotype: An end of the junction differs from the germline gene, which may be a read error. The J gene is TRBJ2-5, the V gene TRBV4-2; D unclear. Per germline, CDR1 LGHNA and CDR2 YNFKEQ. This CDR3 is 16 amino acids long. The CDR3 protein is CSSSQQDGPTQETQYF. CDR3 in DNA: TGTTCCAGCAGCCAACAAGACGGGCCGACCCAAGAGACCCAGTACTTC.

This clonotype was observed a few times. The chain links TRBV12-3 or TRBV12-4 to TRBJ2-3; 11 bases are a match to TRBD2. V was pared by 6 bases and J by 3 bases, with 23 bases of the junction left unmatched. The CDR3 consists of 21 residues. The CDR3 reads CASSLTRGSGGAVSVTDTQYF. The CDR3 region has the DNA TGTGCCAGCAGCCTGACCCGGGGTAGCGGGGGGGCGGTGTCGGTTACAGATACGCAGTATTTT.

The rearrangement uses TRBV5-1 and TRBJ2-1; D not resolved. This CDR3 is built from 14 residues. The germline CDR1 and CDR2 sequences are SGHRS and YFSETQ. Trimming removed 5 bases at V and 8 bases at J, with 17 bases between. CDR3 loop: CASRMTQVSDEQFF. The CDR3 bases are TGCGCCAGCAGGATGACCCAAGTTTCTGATGAGCAGTTCTTC. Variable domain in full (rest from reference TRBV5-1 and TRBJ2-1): KAGVTQTPRYLIKTRGQQVTLSCSPISGHRSVSWYQQTPGQGLQFLFEYFSETQRNKGNFPGRFSGRQFSNSRSEMNVSTLELGDSALYLCASRMTQVSDEQFFGPGTRLTVL.

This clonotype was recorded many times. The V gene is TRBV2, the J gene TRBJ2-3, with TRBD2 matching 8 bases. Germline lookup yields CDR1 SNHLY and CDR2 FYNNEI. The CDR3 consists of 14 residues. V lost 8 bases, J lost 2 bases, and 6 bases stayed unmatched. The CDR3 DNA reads TGTGCCAGCGGGGGGACTAGTGTCACAGATACGCAGTATTTT. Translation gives CASGGTSVTDTQYF.

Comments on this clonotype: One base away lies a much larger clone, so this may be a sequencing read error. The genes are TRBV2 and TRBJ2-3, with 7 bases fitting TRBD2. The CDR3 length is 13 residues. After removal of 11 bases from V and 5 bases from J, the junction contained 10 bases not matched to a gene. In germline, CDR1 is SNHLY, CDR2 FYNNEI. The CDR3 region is CADSSGDIDTQYF. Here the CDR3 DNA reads TGTGCCGACTCTAGCGGAGACATAGATACGCAGTATTTT.

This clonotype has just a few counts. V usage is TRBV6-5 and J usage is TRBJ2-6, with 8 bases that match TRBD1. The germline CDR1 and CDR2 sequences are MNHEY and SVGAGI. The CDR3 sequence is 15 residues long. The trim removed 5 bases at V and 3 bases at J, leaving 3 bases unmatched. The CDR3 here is CASSEQGVGANVLTF. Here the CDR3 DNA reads TGTGCCAGCAGTGAACAGGGGGTTGGGGCCAACGTCCTGACTTTC.

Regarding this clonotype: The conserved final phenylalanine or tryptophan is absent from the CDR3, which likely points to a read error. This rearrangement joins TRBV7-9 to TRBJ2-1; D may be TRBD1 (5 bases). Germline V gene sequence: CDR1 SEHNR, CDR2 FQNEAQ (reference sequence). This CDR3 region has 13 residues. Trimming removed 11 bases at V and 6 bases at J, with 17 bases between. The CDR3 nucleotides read TGTGCCGCCACTCGCAGGGATAGCAATGAGCAGTTCTCC. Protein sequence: CAATRRDSNEQFS.

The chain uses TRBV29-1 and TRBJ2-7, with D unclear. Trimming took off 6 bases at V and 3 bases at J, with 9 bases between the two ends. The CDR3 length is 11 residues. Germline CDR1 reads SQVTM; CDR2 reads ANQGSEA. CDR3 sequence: CSVQELYEQYF. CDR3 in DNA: TGCAGCGTGCAAGAACTCTACGAGCAGTACTTC.

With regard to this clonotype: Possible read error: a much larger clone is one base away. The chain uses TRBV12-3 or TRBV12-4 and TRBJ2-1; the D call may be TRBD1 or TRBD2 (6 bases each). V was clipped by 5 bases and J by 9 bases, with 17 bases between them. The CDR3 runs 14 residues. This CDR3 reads CASSRGTPPGEQFF. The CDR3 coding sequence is TGTGCCAGCAGTCGCGGGACACCCCCCGGTGAGCAGTTCTTC.

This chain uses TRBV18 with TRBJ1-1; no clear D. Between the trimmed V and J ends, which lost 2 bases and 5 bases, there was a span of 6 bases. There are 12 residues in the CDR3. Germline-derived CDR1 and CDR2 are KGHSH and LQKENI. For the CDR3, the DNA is TGTGCCAGCTCACCAGCCACGACTGAAGCTTTCTTT. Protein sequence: CASSPATTEAFF.

CDR3 coding DNA: TGTGCCAGCAGCTTAGCACAGGACCTCCCTCGGGAGCAGTACTTC. It is translated as CASSLAQDLPREQYF. V and J are TRBV7-9 and TRBJ2-7; TRBD1 might be the D (5 bases). From germline, CDR1 is SEHNR and CDR2 FQNEAQ (reference sequence). The CDR3 has 15 residues. The germline V and J ends were trimmed by 0 bases and 7 bases, with 16 bases remaining between them.

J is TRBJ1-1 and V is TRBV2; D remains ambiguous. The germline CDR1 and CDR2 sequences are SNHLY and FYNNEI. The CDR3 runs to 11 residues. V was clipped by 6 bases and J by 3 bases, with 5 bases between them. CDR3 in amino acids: CASRIYTEAFF. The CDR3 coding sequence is TGTGCCAGCAGAATATACACTGAAGCTTTCTTT.

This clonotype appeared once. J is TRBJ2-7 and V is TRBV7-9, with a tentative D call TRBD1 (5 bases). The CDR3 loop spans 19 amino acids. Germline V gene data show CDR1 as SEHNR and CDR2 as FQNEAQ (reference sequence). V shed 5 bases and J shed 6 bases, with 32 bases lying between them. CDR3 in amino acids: CASSQSHQVGQGNTCEQYF. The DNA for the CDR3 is TGTGCCAGCAGCCAGAGCCACCAAGTGGGGCAGGGCAATACCTGCGAGCAGTACTTC.

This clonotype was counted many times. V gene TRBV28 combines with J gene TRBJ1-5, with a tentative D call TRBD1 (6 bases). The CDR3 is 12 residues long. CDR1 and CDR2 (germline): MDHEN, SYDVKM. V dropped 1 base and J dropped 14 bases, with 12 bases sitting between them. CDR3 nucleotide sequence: TGTGCCAGCAGTTTATTTGGCAGGGACAAGCATTTT. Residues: CASSLFGRDKHF.

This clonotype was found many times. The CDR3 nucleotides read TGTGCCAGCAGTGAGTTCGAGCAGTACTTC. Translation: CASSEFEQYF. The J gene is TRBJ2-7, the V gene TRBV2; D ambiguous. V gave up 3 bases and J gave up 6 bases, with 3 bases separating them. This CDR3 region has 10 residues. Germline values: CDR1 SNHLY, CDR2 FYNNEI.

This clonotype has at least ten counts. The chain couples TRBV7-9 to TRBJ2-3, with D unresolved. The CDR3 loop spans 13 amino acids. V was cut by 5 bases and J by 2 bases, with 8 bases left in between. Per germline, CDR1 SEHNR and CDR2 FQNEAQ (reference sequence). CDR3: CASSPTVTDTQYF. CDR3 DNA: TGTGCCAGCAGCCCCACCGTCACAGATACGCAGTATTTT.